The 7 T cell receptor beta chains below were found in one sample sequenced in a study of human T cells and chemical hapten exposure. In TCRdb, the RACE reads were re-called with MiXCR into one record per CDR3 protein. The data contain approximately 46,000 distinct CDR3 sequences, 9.5% to 10% of them singletons. Time point reported: patch test 2, 6 weeks after DPC sensitization. Treatment in this sample: therapeutic diphenylcyclopropenone sensitization with weekly scalp DPC. Sequencing started from total RNA isolated from unfractionated whole blood. The source material was whole blood, sampled in connection with sensitization to the hapten diphenylcyclopropenone (DPC). The receptors were gathered from a woman in her thirties with alopecia areata. Some clones in this sample may be carry-over from other donors' samples.

There are many counts of this clonotype. In nucleotides, the CDR3 is TGTGCCACTTCACAGGGTCGGCATGGCTACACCTTC. Its translation: CATSQGRHGYTF. This chain connects TRBV30 to TRBJ1-2, with a tentative D call TRBD1 (6 bases). Looked up from germline, CDR1 is GTSNPN and CDR2 is SVGIG (reference sequence). This CDR3 has 12 residues. Trimming pared 8 bases from V and 6 bases from J, leaving 16 bases between.

In this sample, this clonotype turned up many times. This sequence joins TRBV29-1 and TRBJ1-4, with 9 bases matching TRBD1. After removal of 6 bases from V and 5 bases from J, the junction contained 10 bases not matched to a gene. From germline, CDR1 is SQVTM and CDR2 ANQGSEA. The CDR3 extends over 15 amino acids. CDR3 bases: TGCAGCGTCCTAACCTCCGGGACAGGGAATGAAAAACTGTTTTTT. This gives the protein CSVLTSGTGNEKLFF. Full variable domain (outside the CDR3, taken from reference TRBV29-1 and TRBJ1-4): SAVISQKPSRDICQRGTSLTIQCQVDSQVTMMFWYRQQPGQSLTLIATANQGSEATYESGFVIDKFPISRPNLTFSTLTVSNMSPEDSSIYLCSVLTSGTGNEKLFFGSGTQLSVL.

This clonotype has ten or more counts. The chain recombines TRBV10-3 with TRBJ1-1; D remains ambiguous. This CDR3 region has 12 residues. Per germline, CDR1 ENHRY and CDR2 SYGVKD. V lost 11 bases and J lost 1, with 11 bases in between. The CDR3, as DNA: TGTGCCTGTAGGCAGACGAACACTGAAGCTTTCTTT. This codes for CACRQTNTEAFF.

This clonotype was picked up a small number of times. The gene calls are TRBV7-9 and TRBJ2-7; TRBD1 agrees at 7 bases. The V gene end was trimmed by 5 bases and the J gene end by 5 bases; junction bases not matched to a gene: 15. In germline, CDR1 is SEHNR, CDR2 FQNEAQ (reference sequence). The length of the CDR3 is 16 residues. The CDR3 DNA is TGTGCCAGCAGCCCCAAATCCCAGACAGGGCGCGACGAGCAGTACTTC. As protein: CASSPKSQTGRDEQYF. The complete variable domain, with remaining parts taken from reference TRBV7-9 and TRBJ2-7, reads DTGVSQNPRHKITKRGQNVTFRCDPISEHNRLYWYRQTLGQGPEFLTYFQNEAQLEKSRLLSDRFSAERPKGSFSTLEIQRTEQGDSAMYLCASSPKSQTGRDEQYFGPGTRLTVT.

DNA for the CDR3: TGCGCCAGCAGCCCGGGCGGGGGGAGCACAGATACGCAGTATTTT. Protein product: CASSPGGGSTDTQYF. The chain employs TRBV5-1 and TRBJ2-3; the match to TRBD2 covers 8 bases. The V segment lost 4 bases and the J segment 0 bases; nucleotides outside the gene matches: 4. Germline loops: CDR1 SGHRS, CDR2 YFSETQ. The CDR3 runs to 15 residues.

A few counts support this clonotype. This chain uses TRBV28 with TRBJ2-4; D uncertain. This CDR3 spans 12 amino acids. Germline V gives CDR1 MDHEN, CDR2 SYDVKM. V was clipped by 8 bases and J by 9 bases, with 14 bases between them. The CDR3 DNA sequence: TGTGCCAGCGCCGACCCAGAGAGCATTCAGTACTTC. As protein: CASADPESIQYF.

This clonotype was picked up a small number of times. This sequence joins TRBV7-2 and TRBJ2-3, with D uncertain. Per germline, CDR1 SGHTA and CDR2 FQGNSA. Trimming cost V 2 bases and J 2 bases, with 17 bases left between them. The CDR3 has 17 amino acids. CDR3 region: CASSLSSNRANTDTQYF. As DNA, the CDR3 is TGTGCCAGCAGCTTAAGTTCGAACAGAGCAAACACAGATACGCAGTATTTT.